Below are 8 T cell receptor beta chains sequenced from a single sample in a study of blood T cell repertoires in COVID-19. Measured with immunoSEQ multiplex PCR; TCRdb has only the in-frame clones, and not every one. The sample yields approximately 220,000 clones, 80% to 90% seen once. Sequencing used peripheral blood. The source of these receptors is a woman in her 70s with acute or convalescent COVID-19.

V is TRBV6-2 or TRBV6-3 and J is TRBJ2-1; 9 bases map to TRBD2. Trimming at V came to 6 bases and at J to 7 bases, leaving 7 bases not matched to a gene. CDR1 is MNHEY, CDR2 SVGEGT, per germline. The CDR3 is 14 residues long. CDR3 residues: CASSLSGGGNEQFF. The CDR3 DNA follows: TGTGCCAGCAGCCTTAGCGGGGGCGGAAATGAGCAGTTCTTC.

This chain joins TRBV4-3 and TRBJ2-4, with a possible D match to TRBD2 (6 bases). The germline V and J ends were trimmed by 1 base and 8 bases, with 6 bases remaining between them. The germline V gene encodes CDR1 LGHNA and CDR2 YSLEER. The CDR3 has 12 amino acids. The CDR3 DNA reads TGCGCCAGCAGCCAAGGGGGGGACATTCAGTACTTC. Protein product: CASSQGGDIQYF.

The chain is built from TRBV19 and TRBJ1-2; no clear D. With 3 bases removed from V and 3 bases from J, the gap between germline ends came to 17 bases. Germline assignment: CDR1 LNHDA and CDR2 SQIVND (reference sequence). This CDR3 contains 16 residues. As DNA, the CDR3 is TGTGCCAGTAGTATTTCATTCACAGAAGGCTACTATGGCTACACCTTC. It encodes CASSISFTEGYYGYTF.

The rearrangement joins TRBV18 to TRBJ2-6; weak D call: TRBD1 (5 bases). There are 15 residues in the CDR3. The germline V gene encodes CDR1 KGHSH and CDR2 LQKENI. V was cut by 2 bases and J by 4 bases, with 9 bases left in between. CDR3 loop: CASSPETAGANVLTF. The CDR3 DNA reads TGTGCCAGCTCACCAGAGACAGCCGGGGCCAACGTCCTGACTTTC.

The chain carries TRBV7-2 and TRBJ2-3, with 11 bases aligning to TRBD2. The CDR3 totals 16 residues. V dropped 4 bases and J dropped 2; count of bases not matched to a gene: 5. Germline V gene lookup returns CDR1 SGHTA and CDR2 FQGNSA. In DNA, the CDR3 is TGTGCCAGCAGCTCAGTAGCGGGGGGGATCACAGATACGCAGTATTTT. Protein sequence: CASSSVAGGITDTQYF. Full variable domain (rest looked up from reference TRBV7-2 and TRBJ2-3): GAGVSQSPSNKVTEKGKDVELRCDPISGHTALYWYRQSLGQGLEFLIYFQGNSAPDKSGLPSDRFSAERTGGSVSTLTIQRTQQEDSAVYLCASSSVAGGITDTQYFGPGTRLTVL.

V gene TRBV5-5 combines with J gene TRBJ2-1, with 7 bases matching TRBD1. The V segment lost 1 base and the J segment 12 bases; nucleotides outside the gene matches: 7. The CDR3 is made up of 13 amino acids. Germline CDR1 and CDR2: SGHKS and YYEKEE (reference sequence). CDR3 protein: CASSLIRDSWQFF. The CDR3 region has the DNA TGTGCCAGCAGCTTGATCCGGGACAGCTGGCAGTTCTTC.

This sequence joins TRBV5-1 and TRBJ1-4; 7 bases line up with TRBD1. The ends lost 1 base at V and 6 bases at J; junction bases unmatched: 3. Germline values: CDR1 SGHRS, CDR2 YFSETQ. This CDR3 is built from 14 residues. CDR3 in DNA: TGCGCCAGCAGCTTGACAGGGGAGGATGAAAAACTGTTTTTT. Translated, it gives CASSLTGEDEKLFF. Combining the CDR3 with reference TRBV5-1 and TRBJ1-4 gives the whole variable domain KAGVTQTPRYLIKTRGQQVTLSCSPISGHRSVSWYQQTPGQGLQFLFEYFSETQRNKGNFPGRFSGRQFSNSRSEMNVSTLELGDSALYLCASSLTGEDEKLFFGSGTQLSVL.

This clone showed up just once. This rearrangement joins TRBV29-1 to TRBJ1-2; TRBD1 might be the D (6 bases). The germline gives CDR1 SQVTM, CDR2 ANQGSEA. V lost 3 bases and J lost 3, with 11 bases in between. This CDR3 region has 13 residues. The CDR3 here is CSVESRTDYGYTF. The CDR3 DNA follows: TGCAGCGTTGAGTCTCGGACAGACTATGGCTACACCTTC.